Shown below are 21 T cell receptor beta chains from a single sample sequenced in a study of PD-1 blockade in mismatch repair-deficient tumors. The protocol was immunoSEQ multiplex PCR, while the TCRdb copy is restricted to in-frame clones and leaves out a portion. The sample records 100,000 to 150,000 clones, roughly 90% being singletons. Source: peripheral blood, taken 70 to 73 weeks after starting pembrolizumab. Source of these receptors: an adult with mismatch repair-deficient cancer.

V is TRBV6-4 and J is TRBJ1-1, with D uncertain. The ends were cut back, 5 bases at V and 1 base at J, with 8 bases in the middle. CDR1 and CDR2 (germline): MRHNA, SNTAGT. The CDR3 is made up of 13 amino acids. DNA of the CDR3: TGTGCCAGCAGTTCCTTCCGGAACACTGAAGCTTTCTTT. It is translated as CASSSFRNTEAFF.

The chain has TRBV19 and TRBJ2-7, with D maybe TRBD2 (6 bases). V dropped 3 bases and J dropped 4 bases, with 19 bases sitting between them. The CDR3 loop spans 16 amino acids. CDR1 is LNHDA and CDR2 is SQIVND in the germline V gene (reference sequence). The CDR3 is CASSISGGDQVYEQYF. CDR3 sequence (DNA): TGTGCCAGTAGTATCTCTGGAGGGGATCAAGTTTACGAGCAGTACTTC.

The rearrangement joins TRBV6-5 to TRBJ2-7, with 7 bases matching TRBD1. V shed 10 bases, J shed 4 bases, and the junction held 7 bases outside the gene matches. The CDR3 has 12 amino acids. The V gene's germline CDR1 is MNHEY and CDR2 SVGAGI. The chain's CDR3 is CATWTGTYEQYF. Here the CDR3 DNA reads TGTGCCACCTGGACAGGAACTTACGAGCAGTACTTC.

V gene TRBV15 combines with J gene TRBJ1-1; TRBD1 agrees at 9 bases. CDR3 length: 16 residues. Looked up from germline, CDR1 is LNHNV and CDR2 is YYDKDF (reference sequence). Losses at the gene ends were 6 bases for V and 0 bases for J; bases not matched to a gene: 8. The CDR3 is CATREGQGLMNTEAFF. CDR3 sequence (DNA): TGTGCCACCAGGGAGGGACAGGGTCTAATGAACACTGAAGCTTTCTTT.

J is TRBJ2-3 and V is TRBV2, with 12 bases that match TRBD1. The CDR3 sequence is 17 residues long. Germline-derived CDR1 and CDR2 are SNHLY and FYNNEI. Trimming cost V 6 bases and J 5 bases; bases outside gene matches: 12. CDR3 in DNA: TGTGCCAGCAGCTCCCCCACGGGGACAGGGGGCCAAGATACGCAGTATTTT. Translating gives CASSSPTGTGGQDTQYF.

This chain links TRBV7-9 with TRBJ2-5, with TRBD1 identical over 7 bases. Germline CDR1 is SEHNR and CDR2 is FQNEAQ (reference sequence). The trim removed 5 bases at V and 7 bases at J, leaving 13 bases unmatched. The CDR3 spans 15 residues. The CDR3 DNA is TGTGCCAGCAGCCCCCGGGACAGCGGCGACCGGACCCAGTACTTC. Translating gives CASSPRDSGDRTQYF.

The chain couples TRBV4-2 to TRBJ2-3; D uncertain. The CDR3 is 13 amino acids. Trimming stripped 2 bases from V and 5 bases from J, with 8 bases between. Looked up from germline, CDR1 is LGHNA and CDR2 is YNFKEQ. This chain's CDR3 is CASSQLVGDTQYF. DNA for the CDR3: TGTGCCAGCAGCCAACTAGTCGGAGATACGCAGTATTTT.

This clone was counted once. This chain links TRBV11-2 with TRBJ2-5; TRBD2 is a possible D gene (6 bases). The V end was cut by 1 base, the J end by 0 bases, with 9 bases between. Germline assignment: CDR1 SGHAT and CDR2 FQNNGV. The CDR3 is 15 amino acids. The CDR3 DNA sequence: TGTGCCAGCAGCTTAGGCGGGACGAACCAAGAGACCCAGTACTTC. Translating it yields CASSLGGTNQETQYF.

The J gene is TRBJ2-5, the V gene TRBV6-5; D remains unclear. Germline V gene data show CDR1 as MNHEY and CDR2 as SVGAGI. Trimming took 2 bases from V and 0 from J, leaving 10 bases between them. The CDR3 loop spans 15 amino acids. The CDR3 DNA is TGTGCCAGCAGTTACCGGACGGCTTACCAAGAGACCCAGTACTTC. This gives the protein CASSYRTAYQETQYF.

This clone was detected once. The chain has TRBV27 and TRBJ2-1, with 13 bases fitting TRBD2. Germline lookup yields CDR1 MNHEY and CDR2 SMNVEV (reference sequence). The CDR3 sequence is 17 residues long. V shed 5 bases and J 0 bases; nucleotides not matched to a gene: 4. The CDR3 DNA sequence: TGTGCCAGCAGTAGATGGACTAGCGGGAGCTCCTACAATGAGCAGTTCTTC. Its protein product is CASSRWTSGSSYNEQFF.

The sample holds a few counts of this clone. The rearrangement joins TRBV29-1 to TRBJ1-2; D perhaps matches TRBD1 (6 bases). CDR3 length equals 11 residues. Germline V gene lookup returns CDR1 SQVTM and CDR2 ANQGSEA. V lost 3 bases and J 8 bases, leaving 10 bases between the germline ends. The CDR3 DNA is TGCAGCGTTGACGGGGGCTGGGGCTACACCTTC. Protein: CSVDGGWGYTF. Complete variable domain (other parts from reference TRBV29-1 and TRBJ1-2): SAVISQKPSRDICQRGTSLTIQCQVDSQVTMMFWYRQQPGQSLTLIATANQGSEATYESGFVIDKFPISRPNLTFSTLTVSNMSPEDSSIYLCSVDGGWGYTFGSGTRLTVV.

This chain connects TRBV30 to TRBJ2-3, with 10 bases identical to TRBD2. Germline V gene lookup returns CDR1 GTSNPN and CDR2 SVGIG (reference sequence). The junction had 18 bases not matched to a gene; V was cut back by 0 bases and J by 0 bases. This CDR3 is 21 amino acids long. CDR3 region: CAWSVLRSVAGGPTSTDTQYF. The CDR3 DNA sequence: TGTGCCTGGAGTGTACTAAGGTCTGTAGCGGGAGGCCCAACTAGCACAGATACGCAGTATTTT.

The rearrangement joins TRBV5-1 to TRBJ2-7; 10 bases align to TRBD1. J was trimmed by 1 base and V by 6 bases; bases with no gene match: 4. The V gene's germline CDR1 is SGHRS and CDR2 YFSETQ. The CDR3 has 14 residues. CDR3 sequence reads: CASMGTGASYEQYF. CDR3 bases: TGCGCCAGCATGGGGACAGGGGCTTCCTACGAGCAGTACTTC.

The chain carries TRBV28 and TRBJ2-3; D is perhaps TRBD2 (5 bases). CDR3 length equals 15 residues. The germline V gene has CDR1 MDHEN and CDR2 SYDVKM. V lost 3 bases, J lost 6 bases, and 16 bases lay in between. The CDR3 protein is CASSFGSSAGDTQYF. The CDR3 DNA is TGTGCCAGCAGTTTCGGATCATCCGCGGGCGATACGCAGTATTTT.

A single count supports this clone. The chain recombines TRBV4-1 with TRBJ2-7, with TRBD2 matching 13 bases. With 4 bases clipped from V and 2 bases from J, the junction kept 2 bases outside the gene matches. Germline V gene lookup returns CDR1 MGHRA and CDR2 YSYEKL. This CDR3 has 15 residues. The CDR3 nucleotides read TGCGCCAGCAGCCGGACTAGCGGGGGCACCTACGAGCAGTACTTC. This encodes CASSRTSGGTYEQYF.

The J gene is TRBJ1-3, the V gene TRBV11-2; TRBD1 matches 8 bases. The CDR3 has 14 residues. Germline CDR1 and CDR2: SGHAT and FQNNGV. The junction had 8 bases not matched to a gene; V was cut back by 5 bases and J by 8 bases. DNA of the CDR3: TGTGCCAGCAGCCCTTCAGGGGGCGCGTACACCATATATTTT. It encodes CASSPSGGAYTIYF.

The V call is TRBV28, the J call TRBJ2-3; 11 bases are a match to TRBD2. The CDR3 is 16 residues long. V gave up 5 bases and J gave up 1 base; unmatched junction bases: 5. The V gene's germline CDR1 is MDHEN and CDR2 SYDVKM. The CDR3 protein is CASSPSLAGGTDTQYF. Here the CDR3 DNA reads TGTGCCAGCAGTCCCTCACTAGCGGGAGGCACAGATACGCAGTATTTT.

The gene calls are TRBV7-2 and TRBJ2-7; 8 bases align to TRBD2. V trimming: 2 bases; J trimming: 4 bases; junction bases outside the gene matches: 1. There are 13 residues in the CDR3. Germline-derived CDR1 and CDR2 are SGHTA and FQGNSA. The CDR3 coding sequence is TGTGCCAGCAGCTTACGGGGGGGGTACGAGCAGTACTTC. The encoded protein is CASSLRGGYEQYF.

The chain combines TRBV21-1 with TRBJ2-1; the DNA was not used to check the table's D call, TRBD2. TRBV21-1 corresponds to a pseudogene. The CDR3 contains 14 residues. Here the CDR3 DNA reads TGTGCCAGCATCTCGAAGCGGGGCTACAATGAGCAGTTCTTC. This translates into CASISKRGYNEQFF.

V gene TRBV19 combines with J gene TRBJ1-1; no reliable D call. The CDR3 length is 13 residues. Germline V gene sequence: CDR1 LNHDA, CDR2 SQIVND (reference sequence). Trimming removed 2 bases from V and 5 bases from J, with 9 bases in between. CDR3 in DNA: TGTGCCAGTAGTATATCCTCCCGAACTGAAGCTTTCTTT. Translation: CASSISSRTEAFF.

The J gene is TRBJ2-5, the V gene TRBV9; TRBD1 matches 8 bases. Germline V gene sequence: CDR1 SGDLS, CDR2 YYNGEE. After removal of 3 bases from V and 5 bases from J, the junction contained 9 bases not matched to a gene. This CDR3 spans 15 amino acids. CDR3 nucleotide sequence: TGTGCCAGCAGCGGAAGACAGGGGCTGAGGGAGACCCAGTACTTC. Residues: CASSGRQGLRETQYF.